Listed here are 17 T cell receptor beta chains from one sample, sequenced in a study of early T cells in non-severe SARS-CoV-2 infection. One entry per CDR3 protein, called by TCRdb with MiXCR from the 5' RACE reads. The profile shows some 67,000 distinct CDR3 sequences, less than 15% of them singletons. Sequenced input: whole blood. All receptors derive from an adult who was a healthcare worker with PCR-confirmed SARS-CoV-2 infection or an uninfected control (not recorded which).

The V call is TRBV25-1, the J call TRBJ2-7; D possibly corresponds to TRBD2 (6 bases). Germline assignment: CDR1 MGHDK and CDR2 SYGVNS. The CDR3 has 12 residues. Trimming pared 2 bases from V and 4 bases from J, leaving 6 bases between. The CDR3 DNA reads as TGTGCCAGCAGTGAACGGGGGTACGAGCAGTACTTC. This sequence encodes CASSERGYEQYF.

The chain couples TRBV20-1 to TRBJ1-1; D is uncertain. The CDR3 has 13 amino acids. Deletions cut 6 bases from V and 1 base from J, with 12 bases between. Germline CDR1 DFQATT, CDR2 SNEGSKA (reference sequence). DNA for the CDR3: TGCAGTGCCGGAGGAGGGCAGAACACTGAAGCTTTCTTT. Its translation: CSAGGGQNTEAFF.

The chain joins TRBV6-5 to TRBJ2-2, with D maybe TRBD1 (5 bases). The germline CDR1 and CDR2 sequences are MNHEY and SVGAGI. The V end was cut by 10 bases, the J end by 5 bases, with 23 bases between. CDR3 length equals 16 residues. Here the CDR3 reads CATERGLAGLTGELFF. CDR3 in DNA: TGTGCCACCGAAAGGGGATTGGCAGGGCTGACCGGGGAGCTGTTTTTT.

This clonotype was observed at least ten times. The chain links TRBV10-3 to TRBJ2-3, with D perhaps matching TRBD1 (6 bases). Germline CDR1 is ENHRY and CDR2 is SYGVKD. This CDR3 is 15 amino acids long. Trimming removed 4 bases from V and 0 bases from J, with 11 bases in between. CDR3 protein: CAISGWQGSTDTQYF. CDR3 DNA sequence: TGTGCCATCAGTGGGTGGCAGGGGAGCACAGATACGCAGTATTTT.

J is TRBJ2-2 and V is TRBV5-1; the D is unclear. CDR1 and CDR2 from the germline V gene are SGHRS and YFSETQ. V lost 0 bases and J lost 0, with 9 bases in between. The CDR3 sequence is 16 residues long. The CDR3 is CASSLDLITNTGELFF. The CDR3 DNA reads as TGCGCCAGCAGCTTGGATCTGATAACGAACACCGGGGAGCTGTTTTTT.

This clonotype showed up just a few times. For the CDR3, the DNA is TGTGCCACCAGTGACCCTGGGACTAGCGGGAGAGGGTCCTACAATGAGCAGTTCTTC. Encoded protein: CATSDPGTSGRGSYNEQFF. V usage is TRBV24-1 and J usage is TRBJ2-1, with 14 bases lining up with TRBD2. CDR1 KGHDR and CDR2 SFDVKD come from the germline V gene. V lost 4 bases to trimming and J lost 1 base; unmatched junction nucleotides: 8. The CDR3 is made up of 19 amino acids.

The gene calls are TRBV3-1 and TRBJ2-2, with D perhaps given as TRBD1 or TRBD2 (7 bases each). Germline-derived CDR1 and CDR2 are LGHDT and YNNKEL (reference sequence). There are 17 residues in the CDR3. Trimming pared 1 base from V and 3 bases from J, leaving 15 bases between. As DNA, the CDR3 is TGTGCCAGCAGCCAAGCGAAACCAGGGGGGGACACCGGGGAGCTGTTTTTT. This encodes CASSQAKPGGDTGELFF.

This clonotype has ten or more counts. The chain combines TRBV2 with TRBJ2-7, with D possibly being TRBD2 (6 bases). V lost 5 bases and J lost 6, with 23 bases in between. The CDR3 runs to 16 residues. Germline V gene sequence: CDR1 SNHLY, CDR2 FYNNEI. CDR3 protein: CASSQLAGLPPFEQYF. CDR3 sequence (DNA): TGTGCCAGCAGTCAACTAGCTGGACTCCCTCCGTTCGAGCAGTACTTC.

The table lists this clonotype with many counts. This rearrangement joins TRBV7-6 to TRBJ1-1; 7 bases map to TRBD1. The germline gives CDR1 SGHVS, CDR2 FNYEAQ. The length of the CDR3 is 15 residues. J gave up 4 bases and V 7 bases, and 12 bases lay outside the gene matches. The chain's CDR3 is CASTRLGGESTEAFF. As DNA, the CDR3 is TGTGCCAGCACCCGGCTAGGGGGCGAGAGCACTGAAGCTTTCTTT.

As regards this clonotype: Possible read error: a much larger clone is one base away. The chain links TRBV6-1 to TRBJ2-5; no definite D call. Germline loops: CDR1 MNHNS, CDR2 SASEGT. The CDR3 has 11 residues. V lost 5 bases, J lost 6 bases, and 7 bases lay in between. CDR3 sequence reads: CASSPRKTQYF. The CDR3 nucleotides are TGTGCCAGCAGTCCGCGAAAGACCCAGTACTTC.

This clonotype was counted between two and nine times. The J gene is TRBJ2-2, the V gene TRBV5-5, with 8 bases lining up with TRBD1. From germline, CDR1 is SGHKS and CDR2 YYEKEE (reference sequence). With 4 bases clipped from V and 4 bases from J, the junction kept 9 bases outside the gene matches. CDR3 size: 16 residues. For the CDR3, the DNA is TGTGCCAGCAGCCCCGGGACAGGATCGTCCACCGGGGAGCTGTTTTTT. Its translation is CASSPGTGSSTGELFF.

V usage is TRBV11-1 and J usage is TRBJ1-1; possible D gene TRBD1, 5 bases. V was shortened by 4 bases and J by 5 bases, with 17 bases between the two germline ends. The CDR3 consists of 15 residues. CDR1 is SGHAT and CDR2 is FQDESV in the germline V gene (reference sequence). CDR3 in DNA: TGTGCCAGCAGCTCAGACTTGGGGGTCGGGACTGAAGCTTTCTTT. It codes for CASSSDLGVGTEAFF.

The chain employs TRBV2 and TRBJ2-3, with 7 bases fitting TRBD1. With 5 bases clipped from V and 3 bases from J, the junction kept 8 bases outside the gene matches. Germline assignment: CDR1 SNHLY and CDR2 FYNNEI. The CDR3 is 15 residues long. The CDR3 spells CASSPDRRSTDTQYF. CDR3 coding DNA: TGTGCCAGCAGTCCGGACAGGCGGAGTACAGATACGCAGTATTTT.

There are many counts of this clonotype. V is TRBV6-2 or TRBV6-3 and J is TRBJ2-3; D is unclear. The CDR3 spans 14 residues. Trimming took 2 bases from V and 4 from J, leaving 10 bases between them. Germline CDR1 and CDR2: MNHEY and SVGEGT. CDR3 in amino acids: CASSYRLRSDTQYF. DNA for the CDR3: TGTGCCAGCAGTTACAGGCTACGGTCAGATACGCAGTATTTT.

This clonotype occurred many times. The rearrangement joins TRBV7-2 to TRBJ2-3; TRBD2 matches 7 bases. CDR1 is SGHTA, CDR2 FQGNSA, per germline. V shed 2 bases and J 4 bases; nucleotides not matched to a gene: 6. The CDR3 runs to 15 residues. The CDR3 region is CASSLSAGAADTQYF. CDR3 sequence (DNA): TGTGCCAGCAGCTTATCGGCGGGAGCAGCAGATACGCAGTATTTT.

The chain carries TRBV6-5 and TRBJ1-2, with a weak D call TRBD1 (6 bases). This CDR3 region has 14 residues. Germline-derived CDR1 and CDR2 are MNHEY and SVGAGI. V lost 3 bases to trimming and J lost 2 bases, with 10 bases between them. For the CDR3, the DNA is TGTGCCAGCAGTTATGGGGGGCCCAACTATGGCTACACCTTC. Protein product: CASSYGGPNYGYTF.

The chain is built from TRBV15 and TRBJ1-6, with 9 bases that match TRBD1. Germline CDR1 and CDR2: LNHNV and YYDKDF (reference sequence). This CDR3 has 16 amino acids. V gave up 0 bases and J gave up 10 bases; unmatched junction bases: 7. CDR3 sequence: CATSRDGDREASPLHF. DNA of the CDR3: TGTGCCACCAGCAGAGATGGGGACAGGGAGGCATCACCCCTCCACTTT.